This paragraph covers one T cell receptor beta chain sequence. This record comes from a study of OX40 agonist ivuxolimab in advanced cancers. Study details: Partial responses were achieved by three patients, of whom one had hepatocellular carcinoma and two had cutaneous melanoma.

The CDR3 covers 14 residues. Per germline, CDR1 SGHRS and CDR2 YFSETQ. The ends lost 4 bases at V and 6 bases at J; junction bases unmatched: 7. Profiled with immunoSEQ multiplex PCR; TCRdb holds only in-frame clones, not every one. The sample has tens of thousands of clones; approximately 85% are singletons. The chain couples TRBV5-1 to TRBJ2-3, with 8 bases that match TRBD2. Specimen: CD4+ or CD8+ T cells sorted from blood, collected in a trial of the OX40 agonist ivuxolimab. This TCR was recovered from an adult with an advanced solid tumor such as melanoma, head and neck, liver or kidney cancer. CDR3 region: CASSLTSGSDTQYF. The DNA for the CDR3 is TGCGCCAGCAGCCTGACGAGCGGGAGCGATACGCAGTATTTT.